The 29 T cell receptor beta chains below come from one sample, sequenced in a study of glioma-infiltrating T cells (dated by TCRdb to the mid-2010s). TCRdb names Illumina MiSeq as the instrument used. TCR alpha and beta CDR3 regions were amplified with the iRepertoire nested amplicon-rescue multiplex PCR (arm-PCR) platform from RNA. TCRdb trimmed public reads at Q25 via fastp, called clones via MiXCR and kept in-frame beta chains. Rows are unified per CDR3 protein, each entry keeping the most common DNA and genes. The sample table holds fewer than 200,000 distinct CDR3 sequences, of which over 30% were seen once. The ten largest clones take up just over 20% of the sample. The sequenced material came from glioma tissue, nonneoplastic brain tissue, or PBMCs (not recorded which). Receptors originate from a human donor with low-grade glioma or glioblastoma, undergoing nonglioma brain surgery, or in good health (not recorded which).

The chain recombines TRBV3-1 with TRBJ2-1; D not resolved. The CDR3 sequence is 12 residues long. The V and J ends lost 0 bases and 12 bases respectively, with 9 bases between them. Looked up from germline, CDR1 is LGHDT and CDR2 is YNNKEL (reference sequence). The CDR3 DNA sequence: TGTGCCAGCAGCCAAGACTCTCAAGGGCAGTTCTTC. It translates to CASSQDSQGQFF.

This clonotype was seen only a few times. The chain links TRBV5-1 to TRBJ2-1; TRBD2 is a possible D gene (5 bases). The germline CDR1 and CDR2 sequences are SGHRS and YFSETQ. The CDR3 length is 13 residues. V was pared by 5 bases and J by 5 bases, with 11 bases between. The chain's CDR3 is CASSEGVDNEQFF. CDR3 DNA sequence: TGCGCCAGCAGTGAGGGAGTTGACAATGAGCAGTTCTTC.

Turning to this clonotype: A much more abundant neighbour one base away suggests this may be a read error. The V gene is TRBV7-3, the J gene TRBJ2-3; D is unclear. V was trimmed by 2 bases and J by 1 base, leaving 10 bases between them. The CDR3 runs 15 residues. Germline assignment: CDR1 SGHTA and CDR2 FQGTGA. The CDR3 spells CASSLGGERTDTQYF. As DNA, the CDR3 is TGTGCCAGCAGCTTAGGCGGAGAGCGCACAGATACGCAGTATTTT.

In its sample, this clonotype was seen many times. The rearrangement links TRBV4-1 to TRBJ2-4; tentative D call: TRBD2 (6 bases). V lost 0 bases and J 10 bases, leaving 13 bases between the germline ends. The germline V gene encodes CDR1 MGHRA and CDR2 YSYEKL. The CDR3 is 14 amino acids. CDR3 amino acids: CASSQDGGQRIQYF. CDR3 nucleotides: TGCGCCAGCAGCCAAGACGGAGGGCAACGTATTCAGTACTTC.

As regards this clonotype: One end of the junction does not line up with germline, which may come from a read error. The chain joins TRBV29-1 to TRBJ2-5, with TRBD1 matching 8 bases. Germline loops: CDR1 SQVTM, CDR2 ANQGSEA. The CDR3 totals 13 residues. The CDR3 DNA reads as TGCAGCGTCCACCCGACAGGGGATGAGACCAAGTACTTC. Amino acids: CSVHPTGDETKYF.

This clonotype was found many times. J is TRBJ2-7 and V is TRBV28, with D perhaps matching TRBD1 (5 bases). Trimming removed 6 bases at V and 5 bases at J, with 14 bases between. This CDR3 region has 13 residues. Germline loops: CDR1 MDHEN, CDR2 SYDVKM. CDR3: CASRSQGDHEQYF. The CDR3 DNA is TGTGCCAGCAGATCCCAGGGTGACCACGAGCAGTACTTC.

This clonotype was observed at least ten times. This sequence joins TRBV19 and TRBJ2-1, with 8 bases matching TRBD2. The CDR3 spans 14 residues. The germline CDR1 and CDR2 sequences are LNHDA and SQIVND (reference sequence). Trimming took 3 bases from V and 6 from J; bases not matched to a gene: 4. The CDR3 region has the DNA TGTGCCAGTAGTATCACGGGAGGGCCCAATGAGCAGTTCTTC. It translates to CASSITGGPNEQFF.

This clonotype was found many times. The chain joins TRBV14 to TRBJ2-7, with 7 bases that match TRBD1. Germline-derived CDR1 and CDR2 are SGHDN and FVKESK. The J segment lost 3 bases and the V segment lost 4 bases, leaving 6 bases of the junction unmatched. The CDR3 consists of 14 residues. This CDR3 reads CASSRRGNYYEQYF. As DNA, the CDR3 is TGTGCCAGCAGCCGCAGGGGGAATTACTACGAGCAGTACTTC.

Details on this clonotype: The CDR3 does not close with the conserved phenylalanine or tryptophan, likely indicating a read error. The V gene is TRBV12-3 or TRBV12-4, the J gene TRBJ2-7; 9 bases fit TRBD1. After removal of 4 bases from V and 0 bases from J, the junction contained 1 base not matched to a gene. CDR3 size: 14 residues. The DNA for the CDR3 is TGTGCCAGCAGTTGGGACAGGGTCTCCTACGAGCAGTACTCC. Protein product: CASSWDRVSYEQYS.

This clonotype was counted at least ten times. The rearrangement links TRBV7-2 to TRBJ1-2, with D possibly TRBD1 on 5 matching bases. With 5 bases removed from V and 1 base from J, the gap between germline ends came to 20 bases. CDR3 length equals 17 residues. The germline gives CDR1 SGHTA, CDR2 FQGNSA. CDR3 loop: CASSPSPGHQNNYGYTF. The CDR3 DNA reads TGTGCCAGCAGCCCAAGCCCTGGACACCAAAATAACTATGGCTACACCTTC. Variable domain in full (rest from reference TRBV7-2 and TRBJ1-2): GAGVSQSPSNKVTEKGKDVELRCDPISGHTALYWYRQSLGQGLEFLIYFQGNSAPDKSGLPSDRFSAERTGGSVSTLTIQRTQQEDSAVYLCASSPSPGHQNNYGYTFGSGTRLTVV.

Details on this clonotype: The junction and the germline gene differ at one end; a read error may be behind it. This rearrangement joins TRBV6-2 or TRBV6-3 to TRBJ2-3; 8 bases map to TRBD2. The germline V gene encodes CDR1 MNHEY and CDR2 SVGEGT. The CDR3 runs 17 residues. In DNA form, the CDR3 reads TGTGCCAGCAGGAAAAGACTAGCGAGAGGCCGCACAGATACGAAGTATTTT. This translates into CASRKRLARGRTDTKYF.

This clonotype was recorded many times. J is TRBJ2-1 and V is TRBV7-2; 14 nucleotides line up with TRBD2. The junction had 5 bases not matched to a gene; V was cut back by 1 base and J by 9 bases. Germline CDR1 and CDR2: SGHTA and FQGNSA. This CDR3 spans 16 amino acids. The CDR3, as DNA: TGTGCCAGCAGCTTAGGACTAGCGGGAGGGCGTAGTGAGCAGTTCTTC. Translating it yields CASSLGLAGGRSEQFF.

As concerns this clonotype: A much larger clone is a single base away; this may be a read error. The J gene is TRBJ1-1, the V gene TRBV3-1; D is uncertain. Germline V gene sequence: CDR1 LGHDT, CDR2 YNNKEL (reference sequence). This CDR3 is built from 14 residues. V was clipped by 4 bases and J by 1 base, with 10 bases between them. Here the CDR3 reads CASSREAANTEAFF. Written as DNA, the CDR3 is TGTGCCAGCAGCCGGGAGGCAGCGAACACTGAAGCTTTCTTT. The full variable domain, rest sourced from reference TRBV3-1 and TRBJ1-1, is DTAVSQTPKYLVTQMGNDKSIKCEQNLGHDTMYWYKQDSKKFLKIMFSYNNKELIINETVPNRFSPKSPDKAHLNLHINSLELGDSAVYFCASSREAANTEAFFGQGTRLTVV.

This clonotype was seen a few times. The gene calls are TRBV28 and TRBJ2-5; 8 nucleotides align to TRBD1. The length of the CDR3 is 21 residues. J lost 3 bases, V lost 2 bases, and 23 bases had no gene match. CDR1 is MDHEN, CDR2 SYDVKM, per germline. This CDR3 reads CASSLPSGEDRVNDRKETQYF. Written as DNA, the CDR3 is TGTGCCAGCAGTTTACCCTCTGGGGAGGACAGGGTCAATGACCGAAAAGAGACCCAGTACTTC.

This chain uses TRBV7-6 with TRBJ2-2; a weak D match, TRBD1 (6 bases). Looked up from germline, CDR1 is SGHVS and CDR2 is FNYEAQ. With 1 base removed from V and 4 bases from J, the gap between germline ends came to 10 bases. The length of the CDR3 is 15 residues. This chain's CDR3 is CASSLDRDVTGELFF. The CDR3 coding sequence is TGTGCCAGCAGCTTAGACAGGGACGTCACCGGGGAGCTGTTTTTT. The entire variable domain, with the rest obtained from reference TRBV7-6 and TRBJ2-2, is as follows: GAGVSQSPRYKVTKRGQDVALRCDPISGHVSLYWYRQALGQGPEFLTYFNYEAQQDKSGLPNDRFSAERPEGSISTLTIQRTEQRDSAMYRCASSLDRDVTGELFFGEGSRLTVL.

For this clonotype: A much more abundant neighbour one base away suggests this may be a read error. In DNA, the CDR3 is TGCAGTGTCGGACGGGGAGGGAACACCGTGGAGCTGTTTTTT. Amino acids: CSVGRGGNTVELFF. This chain joins TRBV20-1 and TRBJ2-2; 7 bases agree with TRBD2. Germline CDR1 reads DFQATT; CDR2 reads SNEGSKA (reference sequence). This CDR3 is 14 amino acids long.

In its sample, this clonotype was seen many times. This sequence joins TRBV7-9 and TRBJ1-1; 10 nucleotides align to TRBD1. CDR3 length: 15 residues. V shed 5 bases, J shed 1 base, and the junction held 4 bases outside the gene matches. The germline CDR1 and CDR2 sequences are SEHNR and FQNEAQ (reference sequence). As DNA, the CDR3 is TGTGCCAGCAGCCCGGGACAGGGGACGAACACTGAAGCTTTCTTT. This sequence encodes CASSPGQGTNTEAFF.

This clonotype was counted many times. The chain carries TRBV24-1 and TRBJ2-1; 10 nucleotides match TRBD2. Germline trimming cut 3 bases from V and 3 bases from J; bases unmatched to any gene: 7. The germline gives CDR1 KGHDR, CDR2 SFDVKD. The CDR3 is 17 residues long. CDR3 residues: CATSDREASGSYNEQFF. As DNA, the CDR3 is TGTGCCACCAGTGATCGCGAGGCTAGCGGGAGCTACAATGAGCAGTTCTTC.

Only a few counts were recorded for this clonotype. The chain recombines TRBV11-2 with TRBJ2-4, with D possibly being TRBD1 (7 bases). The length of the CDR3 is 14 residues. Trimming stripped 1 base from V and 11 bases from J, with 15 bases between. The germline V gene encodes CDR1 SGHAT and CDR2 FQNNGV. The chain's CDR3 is CASSLVGAGGLQYF. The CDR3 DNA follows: TGTGCCAGCAGCTTAGTAGGCGCAGGGGGGCTTCAGTACTTC.

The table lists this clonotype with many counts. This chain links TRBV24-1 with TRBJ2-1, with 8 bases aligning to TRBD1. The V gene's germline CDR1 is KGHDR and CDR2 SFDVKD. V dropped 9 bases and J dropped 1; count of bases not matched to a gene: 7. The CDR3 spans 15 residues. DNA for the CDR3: TGTGCCACCGGGTTGAGGACAGGGTCCTACAATGAGCAGTTCTTC. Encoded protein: CATGLRTGSYNEQFF.

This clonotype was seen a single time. Here the CDR3 DNA reads TGTGCCAGCAGCCAATTCCTAGGAGAGACCGGGGAGCTGTTTTTT. It translates to CASSQFLGETGELFF. V usage is TRBV14 and J usage is TRBJ2-2; D is ambiguous. The CDR3 has 15 residues. The V end lost 2 bases, the J end lost 5 bases, and 12 bases lay between the germline ends. Germline-derived CDR1 and CDR2 are SGHDN and FVKESK.

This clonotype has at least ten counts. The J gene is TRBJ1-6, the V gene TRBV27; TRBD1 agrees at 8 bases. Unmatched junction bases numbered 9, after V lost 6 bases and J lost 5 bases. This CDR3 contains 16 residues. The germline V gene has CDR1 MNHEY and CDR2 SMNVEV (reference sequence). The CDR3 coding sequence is TGTGCCAGCAGCCCGCTGGACAGGGTCAATAATTCACCCCTCCACTTT. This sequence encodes CASSPLDRVNNSPLHF.

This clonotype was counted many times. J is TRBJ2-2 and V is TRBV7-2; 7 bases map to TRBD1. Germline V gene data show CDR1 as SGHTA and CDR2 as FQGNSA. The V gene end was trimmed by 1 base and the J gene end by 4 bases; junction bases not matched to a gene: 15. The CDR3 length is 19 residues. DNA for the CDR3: TGTGCCAGCAGCTTAGGTGTTGGCAGGGGGTCCTCCCCCACCGGGGAGCTGTTTTTT. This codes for CASSLGVGRGSSPTGELFF.

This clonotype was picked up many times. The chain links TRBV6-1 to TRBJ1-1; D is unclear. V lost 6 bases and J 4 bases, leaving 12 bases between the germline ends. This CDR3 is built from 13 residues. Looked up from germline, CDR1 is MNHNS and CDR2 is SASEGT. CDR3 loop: CASRSVSATEAFF. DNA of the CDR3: TGTGCCAGCAGATCTGTGAGCGCCACTGAAGCTTTCTTT.

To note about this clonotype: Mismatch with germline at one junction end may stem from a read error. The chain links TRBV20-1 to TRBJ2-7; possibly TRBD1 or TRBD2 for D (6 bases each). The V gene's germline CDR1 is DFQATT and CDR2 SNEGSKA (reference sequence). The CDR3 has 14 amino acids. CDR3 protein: CIGTGDTNNYGQYF. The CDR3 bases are TGCATTGGCACGGGGGACACGAACAACTACGGGCAGTACTTC.

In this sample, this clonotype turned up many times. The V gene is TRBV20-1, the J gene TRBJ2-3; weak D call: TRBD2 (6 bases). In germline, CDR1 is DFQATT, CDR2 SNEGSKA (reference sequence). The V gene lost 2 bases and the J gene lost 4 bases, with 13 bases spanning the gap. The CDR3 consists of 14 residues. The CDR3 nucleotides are TGCAGTGCTAGAAGGGAGGAGAGCGCAGATACGCAGTATTTT. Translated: CSARREESADTQYF.

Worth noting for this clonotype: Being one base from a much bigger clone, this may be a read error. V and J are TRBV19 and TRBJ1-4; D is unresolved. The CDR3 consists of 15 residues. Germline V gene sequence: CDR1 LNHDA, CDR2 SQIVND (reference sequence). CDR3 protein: CASSTQTSTSEKLFF. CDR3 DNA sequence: TGTGCCAGTAGTACTCAGACATCAACTAGTGAAAAACTGTTTTTT.

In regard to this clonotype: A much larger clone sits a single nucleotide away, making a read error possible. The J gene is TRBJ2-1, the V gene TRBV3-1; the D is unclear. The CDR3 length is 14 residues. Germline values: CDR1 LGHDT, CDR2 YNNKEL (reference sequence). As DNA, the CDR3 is TGTGCCAGCAGCCAAGACCGCAGGAGCAATGAGAAGTTCTTC. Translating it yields CASSQDRRSNEKFF.

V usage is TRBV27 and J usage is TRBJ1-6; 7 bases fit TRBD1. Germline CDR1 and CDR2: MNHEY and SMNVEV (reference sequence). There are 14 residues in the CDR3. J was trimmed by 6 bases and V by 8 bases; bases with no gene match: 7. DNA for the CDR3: TGTGCCAGCGGTCCCAGGGGGGCTAATTCACCCCTCCACTTT. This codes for CASGPRGANSPLHF.